The 6 T cell receptor beta chains reported below all come from one sample, sequenced in a study of cytomegalovirus exposure and HLA in healthy donors. PCR used 60 Vbeta primers and 13 Jbeta primers. This table comes from immunoSEQ multiplex PCR, and its TCRdb copy is limited to in-frame clones, with some not included. The sample yields over 90,000 clones, around 72% seen once. The source material was PBMCs. These receptors originate from a man aged 40-49 years in good health and CMV-seronegative.

The rearrangement joins TRBV5-1 to TRBJ2-7; no definite D call. Germline V gene sequence: CDR1 SGHRS, CDR2 YFSETQ. The CDR3 consists of 13 residues. Trimming left V 6 bases short and J 6 bases short, with 16 bases between. DNA of the CDR3: TGCGCCAGCACCCTGTTGGGCGAAGGCGAGCAGTACTTC. This gives the protein CASTLLGEGEQYF.

V usage is TRBV27 and J usage is TRBJ1-1; D gene uncertain. Germline V gives CDR1 MNHEY, CDR2 SMNVEV (reference sequence). The V gene lost 5 bases and the J gene lost 4 bases, with 11 bases spanning the gap. The CDR3 has 13 amino acids. As DNA, the CDR3 is TGTGCCAGCAGTCAAACAGTGGGCACTGAAGCTTTCTTT. Amino acid sequence: CASSQTVGTEAFF.

The chain employs TRBV4-2 and TRBJ1-6; 10 bases agree with TRBD1. Trimming at V came to 2 bases and at J to 7 bases, leaving 5 bases not matched to a gene. This CDR3 region has 16 residues. Germline loops: CDR1 LGHNA, CDR2 YNFKEQ. The CDR3: CASSQTTGGGNSPLHF. The CDR3, as DNA: TGTGCCAGCAGCCAAACGACAGGGGGCGGAAATTCACCCCTCCACTTT.

CDR3 in DNA: TGTGCCAGCAGCCAAATAACGGGACAAGTGAACACCGGGGAGCTGTTTTTT. It codes for CASSQITGQVNTGELFF. The chain couples TRBV4-2 to TRBJ2-2; D might be TRBD1 (6 bases). The CDR3 consists of 17 residues. V lost 2 bases, J lost 1 base, and 14 bases lay in between. Germline V gives CDR1 LGHNA, CDR2 YNFKEQ.

This clone was recorded once. The genes are TRBV6-5 and TRBJ1-2; the D is unclear. V was clipped by 8 bases and J by 4 bases, with 8 bases between them. This CDR3 is 11 amino acids long. The germline V gene has CDR1 MNHEY and CDR2 SVGAGI. CDR3 in amino acids: CASGTSYGYTF. In DNA form, the CDR3 reads TGTGCCAGCGGTACAAGCTATGGCTACACCTTC.

The chain links TRBV18 to TRBJ2-4; 11 bases are shared with TRBD2. There are 16 residues in the CDR3. From germline, CDR1 is KGHSH and CDR2 LQKENI. Unmatched junction bases numbered 10, after V lost 3 bases and J lost 9 bases. CDR3 sequence (DNA): TGTGCCAGCTCACCCGAACTGACTAGCGGGGTCGGCATTCAGTACTTC. This codes for CASSPELTSGVGIQYF.